The 11 T cell receptor beta chains below all came from one sample that was sequenced in a study of cytotoxic CD8 clonotypes in ibrutinib-treated CLL. Libraries were prepared by immunoSEQ multiplex PCR; TCRdb keeps only in-frame clonotypes and omits some of them. The sample holds roughly 300,000 clones; 76% are singletons and the top ten take roughly 5.7%. The material sequenced was PBMCs, taken at disease progression, from a patient treated with ibrutinib. The receptors shown here come from a human donor with chronic lymphocytic leukemia.

The rearrangement links TRBV5-5 to TRBJ2-7; TRBD2 matches 14 bases. The V segment lost 4 bases and the J segment 6 bases; nucleotides outside the gene matches: 9. The germline V gene has CDR1 SGHKS and CDR2 YYEKEE (reference sequence). The CDR3 runs to 16 residues. The CDR3 DNA reads as TGTGCCAGCAGCGCGCCGGGACTAGCGGGAGAGCGCGAGCAGTACTTC. Its protein product is CASSAPGLAGEREQYF.

This clone was seen a handful of times. V usage is TRBV2 and J usage is TRBJ1-2, with no clear D. Trimming shortened V by 7 bases and J by 7 bases, and 7 bases separated the two germline ends. The CDR3 extends over 10 amino acids. CDR1 and CDR2 (germline): SNHLY, FYNNEI. The CDR3 protein is CASTKIGYTF. CDR3 DNA: TGTGCCAGCACAAAGATTGGCTACACCTTC.

The rearrangement links TRBV15 to TRBJ2-1; TRBD2 matches 10 bases. In germline, CDR1 is LNHNV, CDR2 YYDKDF (reference sequence). CDR3 length: 15 residues. The V gene end was trimmed by 0 bases and the J gene end by 9 bases; junction bases not matched to a gene: 5. The CDR3 here is CATSRDVLAGFEQFF. CDR3 bases: TGTGCCACCAGCAGAGATGTACTAGCGGGATTTGAGCAGTTCTTC.

V gene TRBV2 combines with J gene TRBJ1-1; D is unclear. The CDR3 has 15 amino acids. V was pared by 4 bases and J by 1 base, with 13 bases between. From germline, CDR1 is SNHLY and CDR2 FYNNEI. CDR3 residues: CASSVGRRTNTEAFF. CDR3 nucleotide sequence: TGTGCCAGCAGTGTTGGTCGCAGGACGAACACTGAAGCTTTCTTT.

This chain uses TRBV5-8 with TRBJ2-7; 7 bases agree with TRBD2. The CDR3 sequence is 16 residues long. Germline CDR1 is SGHTS and CDR2 is YDEGEE. The V segment lost 5 bases and the J segment 3 bases; nucleotides outside the gene matches: 14. CDR3 nucleotide sequence: TGTGCCAGCAGATTCCGTCCGTCGGGGGGAGACTACGAGCAGTACTTC. Its protein is CASRFRPSGGDYEQYF.

For the CDR3, the DNA is TGCGCCAGCAGCCTGATGGGACGGAGCAACACTGAAGCTTTCTTT. Its protein product is CASSLMGRSNTEAFF. The V and J genes are TRBV5-1 and TRBJ1-1; the D gene is possibly TRBD1 (5 bases). CDR3 length: 15 amino acids. The germline gives CDR1 SGHRS, CDR2 YFSETQ. V was shortened by 4 bases and J by 2 bases, with 15 bases between the two germline ends.

This chain links TRBV25-1 with TRBJ2-1; D call uncertain. Per germline, CDR1 MGHDK and CDR2 SYGVNS. V gave up 0 bases and J gave up 7 bases, with 7 bases separating them. This CDR3 is built from 13 residues. This chain's CDR3 is CASSEYQRNEQFF. As DNA, the CDR3 is TGTGCCAGCAGTGAATATCAGAGGAATGAGCAGTTCTTC.

This clone was detected only once. This chain links TRBV5-4 with TRBJ2-5; D gene ambiguous. V lost 1 base and J 5 bases, leaving 6 bases between the germline ends. This CDR3 is 12 amino acids long. Looked up from germline, CDR1 is SGHNT and CDR2 is YYREEE (reference sequence). The CDR3: CASSLPGETQYF. In DNA, the CDR3 is TGTGCCAGCAGCTTGCCAGGCGAGACCCAGTACTTC.

This sequence joins TRBV7-6 and TRBJ2-7; 11 bases line up with TRBD1. The CDR3 is 14 amino acids. V gave up 5 bases and J gave up 4 bases; unmatched junction bases: 4. Germline assignment: CDR1 SGHVS and CDR2 FNYEAQ. CDR3 amino acids: CASSPGTGGYEQYF. CDR3 nucleotide sequence: TGTGCCAGCAGCCCCGGGACAGGGGGGTACGAGCAGTACTTC. Full variable domain (outside the CDR3, taken from reference TRBV7-6 and TRBJ2-7): GAGVSQSPRYKVTKRGQDVALRCDPISGHVSLYWYRQALGQGPEFLTYFNYEAQQDKSGLPNDRFSAERPEGSISTLTIQRTEQRDSAMYRCASSPGTGGYEQYFGPGTRLTVT.

The chain has TRBV7-9 and TRBJ1-2; no definite D call. The CDR3 length is 13 residues. Trimming removed 2 bases from V and 2 bases from J, with 6 bases in between. From germline, CDR1 is SEHNR and CDR2 FQNEAQ (reference sequence). CDR3 nucleotide sequence: TGTGCCAGCAGCTTATTTACAAACTATGGCTACACCTTC. It yields the protein CASSLFTNYGYTF.

The chain uses TRBV2 and TRBJ1-2; D call uncertain. The length of the CDR3 is 13 residues. Germline CDR1 SNHLY, CDR2 FYNNEI. The V end was cut by 5 bases, the J end by 0 bases, with 7 bases between. The CDR3 region has the DNA TGTGCCAGCAGTCGGGAGACTAACTATGGCTACACCTTC. This gives the protein CASSRETNYGYTF. Full variable domain (missing parts from reference TRBV2 and TRBJ1-2): EPEVTQTPSHQVTQMGQEVILRCVPISNHLYFYWYRQILGQKVEFLVSFYNNEISEKSEIFDDQFSVERPDGSNFTLKIRSTKLEDSAMYFCASSRETNYGYTFGSGTRLTVV.